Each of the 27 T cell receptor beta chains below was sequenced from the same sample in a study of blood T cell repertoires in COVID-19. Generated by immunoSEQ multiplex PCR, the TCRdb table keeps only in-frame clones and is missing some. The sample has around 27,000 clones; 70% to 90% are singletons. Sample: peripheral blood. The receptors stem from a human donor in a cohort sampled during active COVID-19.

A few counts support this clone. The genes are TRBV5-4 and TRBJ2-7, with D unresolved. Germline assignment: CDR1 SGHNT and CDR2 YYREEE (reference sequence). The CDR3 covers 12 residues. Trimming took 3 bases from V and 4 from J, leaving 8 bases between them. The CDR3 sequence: CASSSPLYEQYF. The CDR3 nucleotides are TGTGCCAGCAGCTCTCCCCTGTACGAGCAGTACTTC.

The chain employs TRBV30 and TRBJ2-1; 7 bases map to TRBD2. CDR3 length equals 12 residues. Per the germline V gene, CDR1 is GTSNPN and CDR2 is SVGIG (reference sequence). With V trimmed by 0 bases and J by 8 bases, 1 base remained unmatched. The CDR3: CAWSVRGDEQFF. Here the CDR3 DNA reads TGTGCCTGGAGTGTACGGGGGGATGAGCAGTTCTTC.

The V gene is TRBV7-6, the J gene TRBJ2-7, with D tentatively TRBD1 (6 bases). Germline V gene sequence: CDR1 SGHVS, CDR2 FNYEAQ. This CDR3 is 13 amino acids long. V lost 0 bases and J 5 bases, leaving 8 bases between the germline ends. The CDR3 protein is CASSLAGADEQYF. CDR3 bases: TGTGCCAGCAGCTTAGCGGGGGCGGACGAGCAGTACTTC.

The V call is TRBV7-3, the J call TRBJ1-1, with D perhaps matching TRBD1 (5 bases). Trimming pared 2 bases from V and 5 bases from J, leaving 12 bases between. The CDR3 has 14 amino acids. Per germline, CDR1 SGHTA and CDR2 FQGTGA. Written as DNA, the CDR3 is TGTGCCAGCAGCTTAGGTCAGGGATGGACTGAAGCTTTCTTT. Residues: CASSLGQGWTEAFF.

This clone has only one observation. The CDR3 sequence is CASSLQGGASTDTQYF. DNA of the CDR3: TGCGCCAGCAGCTTGCAAGGCGGGGCTAGCACAGATACGCAGTATTTT. J is TRBJ2-3 and V is TRBV5-1, with D possibly matching TRBD2 (6 bases). Trimming took off 1 base at V and 0 bases at J, with 12 bases between the two ends. The CDR3 consists of 16 residues. Germline V lookup: CDR1 SGHRS, CDR2 YFSETQ.

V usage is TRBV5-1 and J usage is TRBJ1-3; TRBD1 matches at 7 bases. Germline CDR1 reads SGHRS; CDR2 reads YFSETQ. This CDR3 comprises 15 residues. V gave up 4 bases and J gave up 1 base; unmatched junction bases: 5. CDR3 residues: CASSDGTASGNTIYF. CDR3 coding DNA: TGCGCCAGCAGCGATGGGACAGCTTCTGGAAACACCATATATTTT. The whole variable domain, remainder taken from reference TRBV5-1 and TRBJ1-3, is KAGVTQTPRYLIKTRGQQVTLSCSPISGHRSVSWYQQTPGQGLQFLFEYFSETQRNKGNFPGRFSGRQFSNSRSEMNVSTLELGDSALYLCASSDGTASGNTIYFGEGSWLTVV.

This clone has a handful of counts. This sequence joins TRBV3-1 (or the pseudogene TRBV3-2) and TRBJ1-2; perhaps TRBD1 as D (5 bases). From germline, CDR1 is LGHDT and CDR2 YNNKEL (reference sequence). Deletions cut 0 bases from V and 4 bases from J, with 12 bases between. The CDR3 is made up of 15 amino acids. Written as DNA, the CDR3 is TGTGCCAGCAGCCAAGATCCCCAGGGAACCTATGGCTACACCTTC. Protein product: CASSQDPQGTYGYTF.

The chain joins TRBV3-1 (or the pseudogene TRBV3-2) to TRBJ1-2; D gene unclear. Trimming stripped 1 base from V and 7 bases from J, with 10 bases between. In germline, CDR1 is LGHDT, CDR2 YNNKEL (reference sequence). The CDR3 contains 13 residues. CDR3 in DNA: TGTGCCAGCAGCCAAGGCGTCCCGGGTGGCTACACCTTC. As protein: CASSQGVPGGYTF.

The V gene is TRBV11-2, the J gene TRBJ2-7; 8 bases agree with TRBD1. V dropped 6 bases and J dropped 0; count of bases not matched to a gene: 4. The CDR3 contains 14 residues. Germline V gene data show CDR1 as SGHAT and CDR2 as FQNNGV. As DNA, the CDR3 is TGTGCCAGCAGTTCCGGACAGGGCTCCTACGAGCAGTACTTC. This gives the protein CASSSGQGSYEQYF.

The CDR3 loop is CASSERREATQYF. In nucleotides, the CDR3 is TGTGCCAGCAGTGAAAGGAGGGAGGCCACGCAGTATTTT. The chain carries TRBV6-1 and TRBJ2-3; D is perhaps TRBD2 (6 bases). The CDR3 extends over 13 amino acids. V gave up 2 bases and J gave up 9 bases, with 12 bases separating them. Per the germline V gene, CDR1 is MNHNS and CDR2 is SASEGT.

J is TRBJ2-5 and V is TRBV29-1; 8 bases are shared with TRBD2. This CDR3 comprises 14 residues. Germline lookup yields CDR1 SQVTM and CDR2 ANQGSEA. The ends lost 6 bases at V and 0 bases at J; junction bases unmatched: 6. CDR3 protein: CSVRAGAYQETQYF. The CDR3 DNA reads TGCAGCGTCCGAGCGGGGGCGTACCAAGAGACCCAGTACTTC.

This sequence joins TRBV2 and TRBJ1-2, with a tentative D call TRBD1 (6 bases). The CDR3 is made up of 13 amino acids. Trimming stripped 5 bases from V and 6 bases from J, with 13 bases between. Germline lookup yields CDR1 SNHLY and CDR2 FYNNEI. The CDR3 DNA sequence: TGTGCCAGCAGTAGAACAGGGAGGGATGGCTACACCTTC. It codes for CASSRTGRDGYTF.

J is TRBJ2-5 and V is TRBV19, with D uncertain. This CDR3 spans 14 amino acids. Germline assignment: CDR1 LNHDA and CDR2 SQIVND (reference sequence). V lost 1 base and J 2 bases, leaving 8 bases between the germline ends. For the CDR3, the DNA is TGTGCCAGTAGTATAGTGGGCCAGCAAGAGACCCAGTACTTC. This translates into CASSIVGQQETQYF.

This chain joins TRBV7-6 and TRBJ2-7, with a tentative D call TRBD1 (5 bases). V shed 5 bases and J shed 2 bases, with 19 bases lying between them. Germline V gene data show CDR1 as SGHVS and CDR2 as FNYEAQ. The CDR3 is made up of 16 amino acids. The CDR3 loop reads CASSPAGQGRPYEQYF. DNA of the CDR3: TGTGCCAGCAGCCCCGCCGGGCAGGGAAGACCCTACGAGCAGTACTTC.

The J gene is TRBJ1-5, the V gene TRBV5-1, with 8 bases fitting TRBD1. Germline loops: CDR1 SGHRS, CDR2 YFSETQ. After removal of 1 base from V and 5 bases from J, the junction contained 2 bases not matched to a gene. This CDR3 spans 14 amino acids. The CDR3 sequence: CASSLTGGDQPQHF. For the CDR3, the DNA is TGCGCCAGCAGCTTGACAGGGGGGGATCAGCCCCAGCATTTT.

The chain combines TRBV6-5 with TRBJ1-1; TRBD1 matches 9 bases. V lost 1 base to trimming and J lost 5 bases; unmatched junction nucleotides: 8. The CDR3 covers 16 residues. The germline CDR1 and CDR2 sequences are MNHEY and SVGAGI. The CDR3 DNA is TGTGCCAGCAGTTACTTATACAGGGGGCGGGGAACTGAAGCTTTCTTT. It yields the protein CASSYLYRGRGTEAFF.

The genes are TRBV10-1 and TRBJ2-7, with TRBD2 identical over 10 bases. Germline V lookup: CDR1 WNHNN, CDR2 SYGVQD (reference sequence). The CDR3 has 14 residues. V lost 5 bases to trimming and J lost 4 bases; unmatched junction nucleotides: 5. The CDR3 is CASSPASGGYEQYF. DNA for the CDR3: TGCGCCAGCAGTCCGGCTAGCGGGGGTTACGAGCAGTACTTC.

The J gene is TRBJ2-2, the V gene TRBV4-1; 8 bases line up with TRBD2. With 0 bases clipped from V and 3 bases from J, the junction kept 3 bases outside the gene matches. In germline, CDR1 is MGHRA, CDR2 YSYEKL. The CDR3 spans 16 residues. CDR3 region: CASSQETSDYTGELFF. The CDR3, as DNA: TGCGCCAGCAGCCAAGAGACTAGCGACTACACCGGGGAGCTGTTTTTT.

As DNA, the CDR3 is TGCGCCAGCAGCCGGACAACGAACACCGGGGAGCTGTTTTTT. Translation: CASSRTTNTGELFF. The chain couples TRBV10-1 to TRBJ2-2, with TRBD1 as a possible D gene (5 bases). The germline V and J ends were trimmed by 6 bases and 0 bases, with 8 bases remaining between them. There are 14 residues in the CDR3. Germline lookup yields CDR1 WNHNN and CDR2 SYGVQD (reference sequence).

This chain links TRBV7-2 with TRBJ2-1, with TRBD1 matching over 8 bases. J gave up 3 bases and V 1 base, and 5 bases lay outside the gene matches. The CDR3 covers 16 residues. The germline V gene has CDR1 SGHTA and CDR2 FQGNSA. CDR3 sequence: CASSLVSGGGYNEQFF. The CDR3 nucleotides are TGTGCCAGCAGCTTAGTATCAGGGGGCGGCTACAATGAGCAGTTCTTC.

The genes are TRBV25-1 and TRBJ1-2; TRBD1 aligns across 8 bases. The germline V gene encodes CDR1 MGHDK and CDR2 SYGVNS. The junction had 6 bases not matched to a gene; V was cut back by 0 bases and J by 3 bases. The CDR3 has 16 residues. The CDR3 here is CASSEYITGGDYGYTF. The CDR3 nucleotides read TGTGCCAGCAGTGAATACATCACAGGGGGGGACTATGGCTACACCTTC.

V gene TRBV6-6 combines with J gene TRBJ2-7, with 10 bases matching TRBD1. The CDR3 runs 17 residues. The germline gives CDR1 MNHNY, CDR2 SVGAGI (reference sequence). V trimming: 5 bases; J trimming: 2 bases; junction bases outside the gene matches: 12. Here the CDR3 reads CASSRIRGQGPTYEQYF. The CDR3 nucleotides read TGTGCCAGCAGTCGGATCAGGGGACAGGGGCCAACCTACGAGCAGTACTTC.

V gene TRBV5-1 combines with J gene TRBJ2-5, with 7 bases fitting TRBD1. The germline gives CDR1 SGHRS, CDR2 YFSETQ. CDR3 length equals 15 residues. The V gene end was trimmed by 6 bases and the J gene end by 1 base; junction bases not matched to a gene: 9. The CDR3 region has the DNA TGCGCCAGCAAATACGCCCGGGACAGCCAAGAGACCCAGTACTTC. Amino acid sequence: CASKYARDSQETQYF. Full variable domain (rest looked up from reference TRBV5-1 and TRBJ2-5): KAGVTQTPRYLIKTRGQQVTLSCSPISGHRSVSWYQQTPGQGLQFLFEYFSETQRNKGNFPGRFSGRQFSNSRSEMNVSTLELGDSALYLCASKYARDSQETQYFGPGTRLLVL.

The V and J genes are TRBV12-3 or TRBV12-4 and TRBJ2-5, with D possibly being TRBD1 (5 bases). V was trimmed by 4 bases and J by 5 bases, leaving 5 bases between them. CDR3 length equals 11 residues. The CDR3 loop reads CASSYRETQYF. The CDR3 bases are TGTGCCAGCAGTTACAGGGAGACCCAGTACTTC.

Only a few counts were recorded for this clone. The CDR3 here is CASSQGGSEDQPQHF. CDR3 in DNA: TGCGCCAGCAGCCAAGGAGGGTCGGAGGATCAGCCCCAGCATTTT. The chain carries TRBV4-1 and TRBJ1-5; D gene ambiguous. Trimming left V 1 base short and J 5 bases short, with 12 bases between. The length of the CDR3 is 15 residues. From germline, CDR1 is MGHRA and CDR2 YSYEKL.

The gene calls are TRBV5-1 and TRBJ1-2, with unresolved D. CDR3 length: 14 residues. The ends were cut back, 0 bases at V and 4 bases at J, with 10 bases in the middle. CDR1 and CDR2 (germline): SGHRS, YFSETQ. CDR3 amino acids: CASSLDPGIYGYTF. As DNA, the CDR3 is TGCGCCAGCAGCTTGGACCCGGGTATCTATGGCTACACCTTC.

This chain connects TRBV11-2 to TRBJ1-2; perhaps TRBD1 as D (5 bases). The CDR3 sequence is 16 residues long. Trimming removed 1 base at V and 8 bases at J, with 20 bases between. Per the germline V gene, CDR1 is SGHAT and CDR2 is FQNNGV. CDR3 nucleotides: TGTGCCAGCAGCTTAGCGGGCATGGGCAGGAAGGGGGGCTACACCTTC. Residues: CASSLAGMGRKGGYTF.